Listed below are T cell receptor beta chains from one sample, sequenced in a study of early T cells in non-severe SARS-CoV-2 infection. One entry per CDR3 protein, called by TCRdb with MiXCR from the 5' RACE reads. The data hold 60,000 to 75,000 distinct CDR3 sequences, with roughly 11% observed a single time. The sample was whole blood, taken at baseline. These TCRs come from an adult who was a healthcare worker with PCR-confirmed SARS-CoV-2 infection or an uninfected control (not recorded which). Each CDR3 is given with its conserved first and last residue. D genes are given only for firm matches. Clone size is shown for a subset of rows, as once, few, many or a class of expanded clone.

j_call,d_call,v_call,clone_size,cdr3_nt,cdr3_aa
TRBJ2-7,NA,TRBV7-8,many,TGTGCCAGCAGCTTAGCAGGGGACCTATACGAGCAGTACTTC,CASSLAGDLYEQYF
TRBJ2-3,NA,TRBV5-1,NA,TGCGCCAGCAGCCCGCTGGGGACTAGCACAGATACGCAGTATTTT,CASSPLGTSTDTQYF
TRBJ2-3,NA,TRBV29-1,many,TGCAGCGTTGAAGGGACCGCTAGCACAGATACGCAGTATTTT,CSVEGTASTDTQYF
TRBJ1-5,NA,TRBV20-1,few,TGCAGTGCTGAGCGCGATACAGGGTTCAATCAGCCCCAGCATTTT,CSAERDTGFNQPQHF
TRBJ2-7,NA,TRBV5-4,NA,TGTGCCAGCAGCTCCGGGACTGTCTCCTACGAGCAGTACTTC,CASSSGTVSYEQYF
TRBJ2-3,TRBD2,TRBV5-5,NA,TGTGCCAGCAGCTGGCAGCGGGGAGGGGGCACAGATACGCAGTATTTT,CASSWQRGGGTDTQYF
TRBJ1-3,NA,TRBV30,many,TGTGCCTGGAGTGTAGCCAGTGATGTTTCTGGAAACACCATATATTTT,CAWSVASDVSGNTIYF
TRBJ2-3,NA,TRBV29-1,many,TGCAGCGTTGACGACACAGATACGCAGTATTTT,CSVDDTDTQYF
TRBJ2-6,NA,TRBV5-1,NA,TGCGCCAGCCGTAGAGGCACCGACTCTGGGACCAACGTCCTGACTTTC,CASRRGTDSGTNVLTF
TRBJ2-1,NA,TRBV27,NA,TGTGCCAGCAGTTTATCGACGGCACCCTACAATGAGCAGTTCTTC,CASSLSTAPYNEQFF
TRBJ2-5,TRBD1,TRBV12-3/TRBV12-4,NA,TGTGCCAGCAGTCTATTTGGGACAGGGGGCGAAGTGACCCAGTACTTC,CASSLFGTGGEVTQYF
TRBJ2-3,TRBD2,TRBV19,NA,TGTGCCAGTAAATTATCGACTAGCGGAAGCACAGATACGCAGTATTTT,CASKLSTSGSTDTQYF